Described below is a single T cell receptor beta chain sequence and its context. Its antigen is undetermined. Time point reported: cycle 4 day 1 (C4D1), after 6 weeks of nivolumab. All trial patients relapsed after autologous stem cell transplantation. Thawed PBMCs were the source of CD4+ T cells, purified by magnetic negative selection. The sample belongs to a study of PD-1 blockade in classical Hodgkin lymphoma. Some clones are missing from TCRdb's copy, which holds only in-frame ones; the method was immunoSEQ multiplex PCR. The data show 32,000 or so clones, 92% seen once. Study-wide results and limits: TCR diversity rose significantly by C4D1 in CD4+ but not CD8+ cells. Complete responders started with a diversity level that resembled newly diagnosed patients at baseline. The drivers behind the repertoire differences, possibly disease activity or prior therapy, remain undefined.

The CDR3 loop spans 17 amino acids. V was pared by 3 bases and J by 3 bases, with 11 bases of the junction left unmatched. The germline gives CDR1 LNHDA, CDR2 SQIVND (reference sequence). This sequence originates from a human donor with classical Hodgkin lymphoma. Sequenced material: CD4+ T cells from blood, taken before the fourth cycle of nivolumab. V gene TRBV19 combines with J gene TRBJ1-5; TRBD1 agrees at 7 bases. CDR3 sequence reads: CASSIHSGDSLNQPQHF. The CDR3 DNA reads as TGTGCCAGTAGTATCCACTCGGGGGACAGCCTCAATCAGCCCCAGCATTTT.